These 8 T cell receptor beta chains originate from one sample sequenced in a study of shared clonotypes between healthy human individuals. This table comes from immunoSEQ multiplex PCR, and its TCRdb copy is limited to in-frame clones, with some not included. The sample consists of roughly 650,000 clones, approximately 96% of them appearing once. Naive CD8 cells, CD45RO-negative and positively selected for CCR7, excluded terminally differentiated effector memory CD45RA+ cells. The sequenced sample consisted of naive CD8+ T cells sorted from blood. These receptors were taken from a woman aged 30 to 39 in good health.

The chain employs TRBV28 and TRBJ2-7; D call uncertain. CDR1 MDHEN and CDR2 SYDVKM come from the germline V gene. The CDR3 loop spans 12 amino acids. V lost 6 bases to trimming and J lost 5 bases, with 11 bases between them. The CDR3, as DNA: TGTGCCAGCAGCCTCGGGTGGGACGAGCAGTACTTC. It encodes CASSLGWDEQYF.

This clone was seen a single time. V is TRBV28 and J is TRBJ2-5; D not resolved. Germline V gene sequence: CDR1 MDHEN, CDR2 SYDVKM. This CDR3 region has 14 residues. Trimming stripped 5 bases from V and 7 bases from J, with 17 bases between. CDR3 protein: CASSAEEGYGTQYF. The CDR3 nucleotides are TGTGCCAGCAGTGCTGAGGAAGGCTATGGGACCCAGTACTTC.

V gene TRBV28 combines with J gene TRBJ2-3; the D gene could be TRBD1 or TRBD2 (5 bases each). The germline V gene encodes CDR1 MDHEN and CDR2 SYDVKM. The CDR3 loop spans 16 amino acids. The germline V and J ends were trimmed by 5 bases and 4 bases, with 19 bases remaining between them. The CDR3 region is CASSTRREDSADTQYF. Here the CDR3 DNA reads TGTGCCAGCAGTACTCGCCGGGAAGACAGCGCAGATACGCAGTATTTT.

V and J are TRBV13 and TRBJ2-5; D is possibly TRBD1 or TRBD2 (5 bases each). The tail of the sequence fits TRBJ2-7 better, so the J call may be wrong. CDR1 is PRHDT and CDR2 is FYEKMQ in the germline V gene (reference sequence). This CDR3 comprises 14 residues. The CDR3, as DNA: TGTGCCAGCAGCTTAGGACTAGGGGACTACGAGCAGTACTTC. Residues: CASSLGLGDYEQYF.

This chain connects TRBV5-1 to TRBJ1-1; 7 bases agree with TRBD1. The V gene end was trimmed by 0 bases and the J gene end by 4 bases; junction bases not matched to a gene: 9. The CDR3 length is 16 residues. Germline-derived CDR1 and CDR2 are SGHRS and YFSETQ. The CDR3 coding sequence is TGCGCCAGCAGCTTGGATAATGGTCAGGGGGTCACTGAAGCTTTCTTT. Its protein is CASSLDNGQGVTEAFF.

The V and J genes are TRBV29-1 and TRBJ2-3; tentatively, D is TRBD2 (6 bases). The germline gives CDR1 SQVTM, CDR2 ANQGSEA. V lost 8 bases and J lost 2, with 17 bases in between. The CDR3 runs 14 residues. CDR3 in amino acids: CSLKGTGVTDTQYF. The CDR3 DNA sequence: TGCAGCCTTAAAGGGACGGGAGTCACAGATACGCAGTATTTT.

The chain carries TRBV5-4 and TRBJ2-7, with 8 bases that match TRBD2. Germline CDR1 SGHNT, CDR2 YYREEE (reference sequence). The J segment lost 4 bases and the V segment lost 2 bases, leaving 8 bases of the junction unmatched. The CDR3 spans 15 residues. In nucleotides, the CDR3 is TGTGCCAGCAGCTTAAGCCCAGCGGGGGAATACGAGCAGTACTTC. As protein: CASSLSPAGEYEQYF.

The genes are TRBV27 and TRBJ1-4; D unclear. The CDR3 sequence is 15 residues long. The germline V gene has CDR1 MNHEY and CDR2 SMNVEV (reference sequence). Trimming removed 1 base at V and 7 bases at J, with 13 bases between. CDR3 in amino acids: CASSLLAGTGEKLFF. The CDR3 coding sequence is TGTGCCAGCAGTTTATTGGCGGGAACCGGTGAAAAACTGTTTTTT.